This T cell receptor beta chain came from a study of radiation and T cells in renal cell carcinoma. This sample's time point: blood 2 weeks post-SBRT. Treatment in this sample: 15 Gy SBRT to primary tumor, nephrectomy 4 weeks later. Comments on this clone: Its antigen is as yet unknown.

Points from the study as a whole: Without pretreatment biopsies, baseline tumor clonotype presence was undetermined.

Libraries were prepared by immunoSEQ multiplex PCR; TCRdb keeps only in-frame clonotypes and omits some of them. There are tens of thousands of clones in the sample; 86% occur only once, and 20% to 25% lies in the top ten. This CDR3 region has 17 residues. V gave up 1 base and J gave up 5 bases; unmatched junction bases: 14. Germline-derived CDR1 and CDR2 are MDHEN and SYDVKM. The source of this sequence is a woman aged 50 to 65 with renal cell carcinoma. The chain recombines TRBV28 with TRBJ2-7, with 7 bases lining up with TRBD1. The material sequenced was blood, taken from a patient whose treatment included radiotherapy and nephrectomy. CDR3 sequence (DNA): TGTGCCAGCAGTTTATTTGACAGGGACCCCACCTACCACGAGCAGTACTTC. Its protein product is CASSLFDRDPTYHEQYF.